This TCR beta chain was documented in a study of blood T cell repertoires in COVID-19. Turning to the study itself: PBMCs, B-cell-depleted T cells, or T cells provided the cDNA or gDNA that made up the material.

The germline V and J ends were trimmed by 5 bases and 0 bases, with 10 bases remaining between them. The CDR3 has 15 amino acids. CDR1 and CDR2 from the germline V gene are SGHTA and FQGNSA. In the authors' workflow: Estimated nucleated cell counts came from reference gene primer amplification. TCRdb's table, derived via immunoSEQ multiplex PCR, lists solely in-frame clones and lacks some. V and J calls and clone size are those listed in that table; D and trimming were worked out from the DNA. This sample carries approximately 220,000 clones, 65% to 90% of them seen once, and the ten largest clones take less than 5%. The study drew participants aged about 18 to 90 years from fewer than 30 US areas.

The chain joins TRBV7-2 to TRBJ2-2, with D hard to call. The receptor was isolated from a woman between 40 and 50 years old with acute COVID-19. The sequenced material came from PBMCs or T cells enriched from blood (not recorded which). CDR3 nucleotides: TGTGCCAGCAGCCCCCGTTTTACGAACACCGGGGAGCTGTTTTTT. It yields the protein CASSPRFTNTGELFF.